The 8 T cell receptor beta chains in this list originate from one sample, sequenced in a study of tumor and adjacent non-tumor tissue in lung cancer. The library came from three nested PCR rounds adapted from ARM-PCR protocols. TCRdb re-derived calls from the multiplex PCR reads in MiXCR, one entry per CDR3 protein. The sample has about 82,000 distinct CDR3 sequences; under 85% are singletons. The template was RNA from unsorted bulk tissue. Specimen: lung tumor tissue. Receptor source: a woman in her forties or fifties with non-small cell lung cancer.

A remark on this clonotype: A read error may produce the germline difference seen at one junction end. V usage is TRBV6-5 and J usage is TRBJ1-1; the D is unclear. CDR3 size: 14 residues. CDR1 is MNHEY and CDR2 is SVGAGI in the germline V gene. As DNA, the CDR3 is TGTGCCAGCAGTTATGGCGGGAGGAACACTGAAACTTTCTTT. Translating it yields CASSYGGRNTETFF.

This clonotype has just a few counts. One base away lies a much larger clone, so this may be a sequencing read error. The chain is built from TRBV20-1 and TRBJ2-7; 8 bases agree with TRBD2. The CDR3 covers 15 residues. In germline, CDR1 is DFQATT, CDR2 SNEGSKA (reference sequence). J was trimmed by 2 bases and V by 4 bases; bases with no gene match: 10. The CDR3 protein is CSAKGLVGEPYEQYF. The CDR3 bases are TGCAGTGCTAAGGGACTAGTGGGAGAACCCTACGAGCAGTACTTC.

About this clonotype itself: The CDR3 does not end in the conserved phenylalanine or tryptophan, so this is likely a read error. This chain links TRBV6-1 with TRBJ2-2; the D gene is possibly TRBD1 (5 bases). From germline, CDR1 is MNHNS and CDR2 SASEGT. The CDR3 runs to 15 residues. Here the CDR3 DNA reads TGTGCCAGCGGTGATCAGGACACCCACACCTGGGAGCTGTTTTCT. Protein product: CASGDQDTHTWELFS.

For this clonotype: Its ends do not fully match the called genes, so a read error is possible. CDR3 nucleotide sequence: TGTGCCGGCAGTAACCGTTTGAGGGCCGGTGAGCAGCTATTC. Translated: CAGSNRLRAGEQLF. This chain joins TRBV6-6 and TRBJ2-1; maybe TRBD2 (5 bases). CDR1 MNHNY and CDR2 SVGAGI come from the germline V gene (reference sequence). CDR3 length: 14 residues.

About this clonotype itself: An end of the junction does not agree with germline; a read error may underlie this. The V gene is TRBV12-3 or TRBV12-4, the J gene TRBJ2-5, with a tentative D call TRBD1 (5 bases). The CDR3 runs 14 residues. The CDR3 reads CASGYPEGAQTEYF. The CDR3 DNA sequence: TGTGCCAGCGGATACCCTGAAGGGGCGCAGACCGAGTACTTC.

With regard to this clonotype: An end of the junction does not agree with germline; a read error may underlie this. The gene calls are TRBV20-1 and TRBJ2-1; the D gene is possibly TRBD2 (5 bases). Germline V gene data show CDR1 as DFQATT and CDR2 as SNEGSKA (reference sequence). This CDR3 has 15 residues. The CDR3 sequence: CSTAPPSYSHNEQFF. CDR3 DNA sequence: TGCAGTACCGCTCCCCCTAGCTACTCCCACAATGAGCAGTTCTTC.

As concerns this clonotype: At one end the junction does not follow the germline gene, possibly because of a read error. The rearrangement links TRBV29-1 to TRBJ2-5; 9 bases line up with TRBD1. This CDR3 has 16 amino acids. Germline V gene sequence: CDR1 SQVTM, CDR2 ANQGSEA. The CDR3 protein is CSIEDPGTGQRETQYF. DNA for the CDR3: TGCAGCATTGAAGATCCCGGGACAGGGCAAAGAGAGACACAGTACTTC.

A word on this clonotype: It may be a read error: a sequence one base away is much more abundant. The genes are TRBV20-1 and TRBJ2-1; the match to TRBD2 covers 10 bases. The V gene's germline CDR1 is DFQATT and CDR2 SNEGSKA (reference sequence). The CDR3 is 14 amino acids. The CDR3, as DNA: TGCAGTGCTAGAACGCTAGCGGGAGCCAATGAGCACTTCTTC. The encoded protein is CSARTLAGANEHFF.